Listed here is a single TCR beta chain. The antigen remains unidentified. The data originate from a study of vaccination effects on CD4 cells after COVID-19. Only in-frame clones appear in the TCRdb table, and some are missing; sequencing was by immunoSEQ multiplex PCR. This sample has tens of thousands of clones; under 85% occur once, and the top ten carry 0.95%. After expansion with viral peptide pools in the ViraFEST assay, antigen-specific CD4+ T cells were sequenced. Subsequent to a culture period of more than 9 days, CD4+ T cells were isolated. Everyone in the study got two shots of either the BNT162b2 or mRNA-1273 vaccine. Germline CDR1 is KGHDR and CDR2 is SFDVKD. V shed 5 bases and J shed 2 bases, with 11 bases lying between them. The CDR3 runs to 14 residues.

This receptor was identified in a human donor who received a COVID-19 vaccine. The sample consisted of CD4+ T cells from PBMCs cultured with HCoV-OC43 spike peptides, taken after COVID-19 vaccination. Sample subset: HCoV-OC43 spike overlapping peptide pool stimulation. The genes are TRBV24-1 and TRBJ2-5; D is possibly TRBD2 (6 bases). The DNA for the CDR3 is TGTGCCACCAGTGCGACTAGGTGGCAAGAGACCCAGTACTTC. Protein sequence: CATSATRWQETQYF.